What follows describes a single T cell receptor beta chain. Reverse transcription used about 0.45 to 1 ug RNA and random hexamers. An immunoSEQ multiplex PCR amplified TCR beta CDR3 over 54 Vbeta and 13 Jbeta. Via MiXCR, TCRdb re-called the immunoSEQ multiplex PCR reads, giving one row per CDR3 protein. Here the sample spans 150,000 to 250,000 distinct CDR3 sequences, over 90% being singletons. CD8+ and CD4+ T cells from blood underwent TCR beta sequencing. The data were obtained in a study of CD8 T cells in Susac syndrome. Deletions cut 5 bases from V and 11 bases from J, with 10 bases between. This CDR3 comprises 12 residues.

The chain uses TRBV12-3 or TRBV12-4 and TRBJ1-6; possible D gene TRBD1, 5 bases. The source is a human donor with multiple sclerosis. Sequencing used CD4+ T cells from PBMCs. CDR3 residues: CASSPGGTPLHF. The CDR3 DNA reads TGTGCCAGCAGTCCCGGGGGGACACCCCTCCACTTT.